This TCR beta chain derives from a study of T cells after yellow fever vaccination. Points from the study as a whole: At 95% to 96% for CD4 and roughly 87% for CD8, most primary-vaccination clones showed up again after the booster.

This CDR3 comprises 13 residues. V was shortened by 6 bases and J by 5 bases, with 17 bases between the two germline ends. Germline CDR1 is DFQATT and CDR2 is SNEGSKA (reference sequence). As regards this clonotype: Antigen unknown.

MiXCR, run by TCRdb on the 5' RACE reads, gives a single entry per CDR3 protein. The data contain hundreds of thousands of distinct CDR3 sequences, roughly 13% of them singletons. The chain links TRBV20-1 to TRBJ2-7, with D possibly matching TRBD1 (6 bases). This clonotype originated in a young man who received the YFV17D yellow fever vaccine. Material: PBMCs, obtained on the day of the yellow fever booster vaccination. CDR3: CSAPLAGADEQYF. The CDR3 nucleotides are TGCAGTGCCCCCCTCGCAGGGGCGGACGAGCAGTACTTC.